This entry describes one T cell receptor beta chain. The CDR3 extends over 12 amino acids. Deletions cut 7 bases from V and 9 bases from J, with 13 bases between. Looked up from germline, CDR1 is MDHEN and CDR2 is SYDVKM. This entry belongs to a study of pediatric ulcerative colitis. One to two pinch biopsies were taken from the rectum during colonoscopy. Ulcerative colitis patients received no immunosuppressive medication before the diagnostic colonoscopy. Profiling relied on immunoSEQ multiplex PCR, and the TCRdb table lists in-frame clones only, not all of them. This sample carries tens of thousands of clones, 60% to 75% of them seen once, and the ten largest clones take about 0.74%.

This TCR was sampled from a boy younger than 18 with moderate ulcerative colitis. The chain recombines TRBV28 with TRBJ1-5; D not resolved. The specimen sequenced was gut tissue. CDR3 in amino acids: CASKGPNLPQHF. DNA of the CDR3: TGTGCCAGCAAAGGGCCTAACCTGCCCCAGCATTTT.